This note documents a single T cell receptor (beta chain) sequence. The antigen is not known. One end of the junction varies from germline; a read error may be responsible. The data were obtained in a study of metastatic and nonmetastatic thyroid tumors. Whole-study context: Repertoires of blood and of tissue (tumor or nodule) from malignant and benign thyroid patients were compared. Study results and limitations: Within blood and tumor, benign nodules reportedly had significantly lower TCR beta diversity than malignant thyroid tumors did.

The authors' processing: It was from CDR3 differences across clinicopathological groups that a distant-metastasis classifier for papillary thyroid cancer was built. TCRdb re-analyzed the PCR reads using MiXCR. What appears here as the V and J calls and clone size reflects TCRdb's work, not the paper's. The sample has about 59,000 clones; 16% are singletons. Germline values: CDR1 MNHNS, CDR2 SASEGT. This CDR3 has 14 amino acids. Thyroid surgery had not been preceded by any treatment in any patient. Sequencing used blood. The chain couples TRBV6-1 to TRBJ1-3; no clear D. This TCR was sampled from a male donor with papillary thyroid cancer or a benign thyroid nodule (not recorded which). Some clones in this sample may be carry-over from other donors' samples. CDR3 nucleotide sequence: TGTGCCAGCAGTAGTCCCTCCCGAGGAAAGACCATATATTTT. It codes for CASSSPSRGKTIYF.